This T cell receptor beta chain was recovered during a study of post-analysis software for immune sequencing data. Study findings and constraints: Compared against controls, patients with multiple sclerosis displayed significantly lower normalized Chao1 diversity. The study found TRBV5-6, TRBV5-1 and TRBV20-1 among a handful of TRBV segments more frequent in patients than controls. Under F measure analysis, samples from one preparation batch co-clustered strongly.

The germline V gene has CDR1 MNHNS and CDR2 SASEGT. Trimming cost V 8 bases and J 0 bases, with 9 bases left between them. The CDR3 contains 13 residues. This clonotype was seen a handful of times. Its antigen remains unknown. The TCR beta cDNA libraries carried unique molecular identifiers. TCRdb re-called the PCR reads through MiXCR, storing one row per CDR3 protein. The sample lists hundreds of thousands of distinct CDR3 sequences, 30% occurring once. Sequenced: blood. The receptor's source is a girl aged 5 to 17 with multiple sclerosis. The chain links TRBV6-1 to TRBJ2-3; no clear D. The CDR3 coding sequence is TGTGCCAGCTGCCCGTCTAGCACAGATACGCAGTATTTT. Translation: CASCPSSTDTQYF.